This TCR beta chain comes out of a study of blood T cell repertoires in COVID-19. The data were produced by immunoSEQ multiplex PCR, yet TCRdb's version contains in-frame clones alone and is incomplete. The sample consists of just over 300,000 clones, around nine tenths of them appearing once. The CDR3 is 17 residues long. Deletions cut 2 bases from V and 1 base from J, with 17 bases between. Germline V gives CDR1 MNHEY, CDR2 SMNVEV (reference sequence). This TCR was recovered from a woman in her thirties with COVID-19, enrolled during active disease. The chain has TRBV27 and TRBJ1-2; the D gene is possibly TRBD1 (5 bases). Sequenced input: peripheral blood. The CDR3 DNA reads TGTGCCAGCAGTTTACTGGCAGGGAATTCCATTAACTATGGCTACACCTTC. This sequence encodes CASSLLAGNSINYGYTF.